This T cell receptor beta chain stems from a study of Graves' ophthalmopathy and Graves' hyperthyroidism. V was trimmed by 3 bases and J by 1 base, leaving 12 bases between them. The CDR3 consists of 15 residues. CDR1 LNHDA and CDR2 SQIVND come from the germline V gene (reference sequence). Amplification from RNA transcripts yielded the TCR beta CDR3 regions. The authors performed first-round RT-PCR with HTBI primers and then a second-round multiplex PCR. Each CDR3 protein is one row after TCRdb ran MiXCR on the multiplex PCR reads. The table includes 450,000 or so distinct CDR3 sequences, 13% to 15% detected once. This clonotype was seen many times.

The chain has TRBV19 and TRBJ1-1, with D hard to call. The sample consisted of blood. This receptor was taken from a woman aged 25-40 years with Graves' ophthalmopathy. In nucleotides, the CDR3 is TGTGCCAGTAGTATTTTGCCAGCGAAGAACACTGAAGCTTTCTTT. Translating it yields CASSILPAKNTEAFF.